The clone carrying this T cell receptor (beta chain) was recorded at least ten times. Antigen specificity is unknown. This sample is drawn from a study of early T cells in non-severe SARS-CoV-2 infection. Study-level information: Sequencing used unsorted whole-blood bulk RNA, so chains lack pairing. Study-level findings and limits: VDJdb matching, biased toward anti-spike CD8 responses, missed private and CD4 specificities.

Unique molecular identifiers were attached to individual cDNA molecules. TCRdb processed the 5' RACE reads anew with MiXCR; each CDR3 protein has one entry. The sample lists more than 55,000 distinct CDR3 sequences, around 13% occurring once. This CDR3 has 12 residues. The V gene lost 4 bases and the J gene lost 3 bases, with 7 bases spanning the gap. The germline V gene has CDR1 KGHSH and CDR2 LQKENI. Sample: whole blood. The chain uses TRBV18 and TRBJ2-7; D might be TRBD2 (6 bases). The origin of this receptor is an adult who was a healthcare worker with PCR-confirmed SARS-CoV-2 infection or an uninfected control (not recorded which). The CDR3 DNA reads as TGTGCCAGCTCACGGGGACTCTACGAGCAGTACTTC. Translated: CASSRGLYEQYF.